This TCR beta chain was retrieved from a study of blood T cell repertoires in COVID-19 (dated by TCRdb to 2018 to 2020). In terms of the full investigation: Collaborator samples came from the United States, Italy and Spain and covered acute and convalescent phases of COVID-19. HLA class I and class II types, where available, came from metadata supplied by the sample provider rather than from assay-based typing. The repertoires were released in a freely available public database meant as a resource for research on the immune response to SARS-CoV-2. The prospective study material was composed of cDNA or gDNA derived from T cells, B-cell-depleted T cells, or PBMCs. The sample metadata nearly always contained a de-identified subject ID, COVID-19 status, age in years and sex. The samples were drawn from two sources: the first 160 participants of the ongoing ImmuneRACE study, and approximately 1,300 subjects contributed by 6 global collaborators. The dataset comprised deeply sampled blood TCRbeta repertoires from subjects exposed to, actively infected with, or recovered from COVID-19.

One collaborating source in Seattle enrolled patients while the patients were actively infected and followed the patients over time throughout the course of disease. The collaborating institutions used their own protocols to collect whole blood in K2EDTA tubes. For TCRbeta analysis, collaborators shipped samples as frozen whole blood, isolated PBMCs, or DNA extracted from either of those sample types. What the work shows at the level of the full study, not this receptor alone: The quantity of clinical and demographic metadata differed by source and by participant and was supplied without curation.

This clone appeared a single time. Its antigen has not been determined. No base quality values were provided; no much bigger clone lies one nucleotide off. The immunoSEQ Assay, a bias-controlled multiplex PCR, was used to amplify TCRbeta CDR3 regions from genomic DNA. The original pipeline was this. Nucleated cell counts per sample were estimated from amplification of reference gene primers within the assay. Sequence reads were collapsed and filtered to measure the absolute abundance of every unique TCRbeta CDR3 rearrangement. For each sample, productive Simpson clonality was calculated as the square root of Simpson's diversity index over productive rearrangements. The immuneACCESS repertoire file appears here via TCRdb, limited to in-frame rearrangements. These files lack a portion of the clones; in checked studies, under half of the deficit traces to unresolved V genes, and the cause of the others is not known. V, J and clone size reflect that table, while D and trimming were determined from the DNA. The sample yields about 120,000 clones; 90% were counted once. The top ten clones comprise roughly 4% of the sample.

CDR1 and CDR2 (SGDLS, YYNGEE) derive from the germline V gene. Relative to germline, V is 0 bases shorter and J is 0 bases shorter, with 11 bases between their ends. The CDR3 numbers 16 residues from cysteine through phenylalanine. Only the CDR3 DNA stays, 48 bases, in frame from base 1. This TCR derives from a woman aged 60-75 years with COVID-19, enrolled during active disease. The sequenced sample was peripheral blood. The chain couples TRBV9 to TRBJ2-3; no confident D gene assignment can be made. The CDR3 protein is CASSVVRGTSTDTQYF. The sequenced DNA: TGTGCCAGCAGCGTAGTGCGAGGAACTAGCACAGATACGCAGTATTTT. With the portions outside the CDR3 filled from the reference TRBV9 and TRBJ2-3 genes, the complete variable region becomes DSGVTQTPKHLITATGQRVTLRCSPRSGDLSVYWYQQSLDQGLQFLIQYYNGEERAKGNILERFSAQQFPDLHSELNLSSLELGDSALYFCASSVVRGTSTDTQYFGPGTRLTVL.